This T cell receptor beta chain emerged from a study of regulatory T cells in long-lasting Graves disease. Study-level background: Those Graves' patients who were newly diagnosed had been on antithyroid drugs under 3 months.

The sample holds many counts of this clonotype. For TCR beta, libraries came from iRepertoire HTBI primers and Arm-PCR of CDR3 regions. MiXCR was run by TCRdb on the multiplex PCR reads, yielding one entry per CDR3 protein. This table holds approximately 250,000 distinct CDR3 sequences, 15% to 20% found once. Time point given: newly diagnosed GD, antithyroid drugs for less than 3 months. The TCR library used RNA extracted from PBMCs. This sample comprised peripheral blood mononuclear cells (PBMCs), obtained at new diagnosis, from a patient treated with antithyroid drugs. This TCR was sampled from a female donor with Graves disease.

This CDR3 reads CASPSRSTTGRGSEQYF. The CDR3 DNA sequence: TGTGCCAGCCCCTCGCGAAGCACCACGGGGCGGGGATCCGAGCAGTACTTC. The V gene is TRBV7-3, the J gene TRBJ2-7; maybe TRBD2 (6 bases). Trimming cost V 8 bases and J 6 bases, with 29 bases left between them. The germline V gene has CDR1 SGHTA and CDR2 FQGTGA. The CDR3 is 17 residues long.